Described below is a single T cell receptor (beta chain) sequence and its context. This CDR3 is 13 amino acids long. The ends were cut back, 4 bases at V and 7 bases at J, with 10 bases in the middle. Germline CDR1 reads SGHVS; CDR2 reads FQNEAQ. The data originate from a study of shared clonotypes between healthy human individuals. Participating donors were healthy, HIV-negative adults free of recent acute infections or vaccinations. Produced via immunoSEQ multiplex PCR; TCRdb's table is partial and in-frame only. The table records about 96,000 clones, roughly 50% of them present only once. The chain couples TRBV7-8 to TRBJ1-4; D gene unclear. The source material was PBMCs. The receptor was isolated from a woman aged 40 to 49 in good health. Some clones in this sample may be carry-over from other donors' samples. As DNA, the CDR3 is TGTGCCAGCAGCTCCGGACGGGGTGAAAAACTGTTTTTT. Protein sequence: CASSSGRGEKLFF.